These 24 T cell receptor beta chains were sequenced from one sample in a study of T cells in Graves' hyperthyroidism and ophthalmopathy. The TCR beta CDR3 regions underwent amplification using RNA transcripts as the source. First-round RT-PCR targeting the TCR CDR3 was performed with the HTBI primer set. TCRdb redid the calling of the multiplex PCR reads with MiXCR, one entry per CDR3 protein. The data hold about 540,000 distinct CDR3 sequences, with around 45% observed a single time. Sequencing was performed on peripheral blood or thyroid tissue (not recorded which). These receptors were collected from a woman aged 18-29 years with Graves' hyperthyroidism.

V usage is TRBV7-2 and J usage is TRBJ2-3; D is ambiguous. The germline gives CDR1 SGHTA, CDR2 FQGNSA. V was trimmed by 6 bases and J by 5 bases, leaving 12 bases between them. This CDR3 spans 13 amino acids. The CDR3 is CASSSPGLDTQYF. The DNA of the CDR3 is TGTGCCAGCAGTTCTCCCGGGCTAGATACGCAGTATTTT.

There are many counts of this clonotype. The chain recombines TRBV12-3 or TRBV12-4 with TRBJ1-2; D uncertain. V was clipped by 5 bases and J by 7 bases, with 14 bases between them. This CDR3 contains 13 residues. CDR3 in DNA: TGTGCCAGCAGTCACTCCCCGGGGAGTGGCTACACCTTC. Translated, it gives CASSHSPGSGYTF.

This clonotype has ten or more counts. The chain uses TRBV20-1 and TRBJ1-2; possibly TRBD1 for D (5 bases). The CDR3 spans 15 residues. Germline CDR1 DFQATT, CDR2 SNEGSKA (reference sequence). Trimming removed 6 bases from V and 0 bases from J, with 17 bases in between. The DNA of the CDR3 is TGCAGTGCAGTTGAAGGGACGGAAGCTAACTATGGCTACACCTTC. Translation gives CSAVEGTEANYGYTF.

V is TRBV7-9 and J is TRBJ1-6; TRBD1 matches at 7 bases. V dropped 2 bases and J dropped 4; count of bases not matched to a gene: 8. CDR1 is SEHNR and CDR2 is FQNEAQ in the germline V gene (reference sequence). This CDR3 spans 17 amino acids. The CDR3 nucleotides are TGTGCCAGCAGCTTATTGAGGCAGGGGGGTTATAATTCACCCCTCCACTTT. Residues: CASSLLRQGGYNSPLHF.

Regarding this clonotype: The junction shows a germline mismatch at one end, possibly a read error. V and J are TRBV2 and TRBJ1-3, with D perhaps TRBD1 (6 bases). The germline CDR1 and CDR2 sequences are SNHLY and FYNNEI. This CDR3 spans 15 amino acids. CDR3 DNA: TGTGCCAGCAGGGAAGATAAGGGGGCTGGAAACACCATATATTTT. Translation: CASREDKGAGNTIYF.

The chain links TRBV10-1 to TRBJ1-5; D may be TRBD1 (5 bases). CDR1 and CDR2 from the germline V gene are WNHNN and SYGVQD (reference sequence). V lost 6 bases, J lost 5 bases, and 14 bases lay in between. The CDR3 runs 14 residues. The CDR3 is CASSADREYQPQHF. Here the CDR3 DNA reads TGCGCCAGCAGCGCAGACAGAGAATATCAGCCCCAGCATTTT.

The J gene is TRBJ2-2, the V gene TRBV6-4; no firm D call. The CDR3 spans 11 residues. V was pared by 0 bases and J by 9 bases, with 2 bases between. CDR1 MRHNA and CDR2 SNTAGT come from the germline V gene. This chain's CDR3 is CASSDSWELFF. CDR3 bases: TGTGCCAGCAGTGACTCCTGGGAGCTGTTTTTT.

This clonotype was seen only once. V is TRBV7-2 and J is TRBJ2-2, with 11 positions matching TRBD2. Trimming cost V 5 bases and J 6 bases; bases outside gene matches: 8. This CDR3 contains 16 residues. CDR1 and CDR2 (germline): SGHTA, FQGNSA. The chain's CDR3 is CASSRRLAGGAGELFF. The CDR3 DNA sequence: TGTGCCAGCAGCCGTAGGCTAGCGGGAGGAGCCGGGGAGCTGTTTTTT. Drawing the rest from reference TRBV7-2 and TRBJ2-2, the complete variable domain is GAGVSQSPSNKVTEKGKDVELRCDPISGHTALYWYRQSLGQGLEFLIYFQGNSAPDKSGLPSDRFSAERTGGSVSTLTIQRTQQEDSAVYLCASSRRLAGGAGELFFGEGSRLTVL.

The V call is TRBV12-5, the J call TRBJ1-2; D may be TRBD1 (6 bases). V lost 6 bases and J lost 0, with 20 bases in between. The CDR3 covers 17 residues. Germline-derived CDR1 and CDR2 are LGHNT and FRNRAP. This CDR3 is CASGPPLDRLSNYGYTF. The DNA of the CDR3 is TGTGCTAGTGGACCCCCCCTGGACAGACTCTCTAACTATGGCTACACCTTC.

The V gene is TRBV6-6, the J gene TRBJ2-5; tentative D call: TRBD1 (5 bases). The V gene's germline CDR1 is MNHNY and CDR2 SVGAGI (reference sequence). With 0 bases removed from V and 3 bases from J, the gap between germline ends came to 17 bases. The CDR3 sequence is 17 residues long. The CDR3 DNA reads as TGTGCCAGCAGTTACTCGAAACGCGACAGATCCGAAGAGACCCAGTACTTC. Its translation: CASSYSKRDRSEETQYF.

The CDR3 sequence is CATSERLPLNEQFF. The CDR3 DNA reads as TGTGCCACCAGTGAGCGGCTTCCGCTCAATGAGCAGTTCTTC. V gene TRBV24-1 combines with J gene TRBJ2-1; no reliable D call. The germline gives CDR1 KGHDR, CDR2 SFDVKD. V was shortened by 4 bases and J by 6 bases, with 12 bases between the two germline ends. The CDR3 is 14 residues long.

The chain links TRBV5-1 to TRBJ1-4, with D tentatively TRBD1 (6 bases). The germline V gene has CDR1 SGHRS and CDR2 YFSETQ. The CDR3 is 17 amino acids. The ends were cut back, 0 bases at V and 0 bases at J, with 12 bases in the middle. CDR3 in amino acids: CASSLGDRLTTNEKLFF. The CDR3 DNA reads TGCGCCAGCAGCTTGGGTGACAGGTTAACAACTAATGAAAAACTGTTTTTT.

This clonotype was picked up many times. The chain joins TRBV5-1 to TRBJ1-4, with 8 bases matching TRBD1. In germline, CDR1 is SGHRS, CDR2 YFSETQ. The CDR3 loop spans 14 amino acids. V shed 4 bases and J 7 bases; nucleotides not matched to a gene: 6. As DNA, the CDR3 is TGCGCCAGCAGCCCGGGACAGGCCGGTGAAAAACTGTTTTTT. As protein: CASSPGQAGEKLFF.

The V gene is TRBV18, the J gene TRBJ2-6, with TRBD1 identical over 7 bases. With V trimmed by 8 bases and J by 1 base, 2 bases remained unmatched. Germline CDR1 reads KGHSH; CDR2 reads LQKENI. The CDR3 sequence is 14 residues long. This chain's CDR3 is CASQTGSGANVLTF. The DNA of the CDR3 is TGTGCCAGCCAGACAGGGTCTGGGGCCAACGTCCTGACTTTC.

DNA for the CDR3: TGTGCCAGCAGCCGATCAATACAGGGCATCTATGGCTACACCTTC. Amino acid sequence: CASSRSIQGIYGYTF. The chain joins TRBV9 to TRBJ1-2; D is perhaps TRBD1 (6 bases). V was cut by 4 bases and J by 4 bases, with 17 bases left in between. The germline CDR1 and CDR2 sequences are SGDLS and YYNGEE. This CDR3 contains 15 residues. The full variable domain, in which reference TRBV9 and TRBJ1-2 provide the parts outside the CDR3, is DSGVTQTPKHLITATGQRVTLRCSPRSGDLSVYWYQQSLDQGLQFLIQYYNGEERAKGNILERFSAQQFPDLHSELNLSSLELGDSALYFCASSRSIQGIYGYTFGSGTRLTVV.

Points on this clonotype: Germline and junction disagree at one end, which may indicate a read error. The chain combines TRBV6-6 with TRBJ2-7; D is possibly TRBD2 (6 bases). The germline CDR1 and CDR2 sequences are MNHNY and SVGAGI (reference sequence). The length of the CDR3 is 14 residues. DNA for the CDR3: TGTGCCAGCAGTTACGGGCGGGGAAGCGACGAGCGGTACTTC. Amino acid sequence: CASSYGRGSDERYF.

This clonotype has ten or more counts. The chain joins TRBV7-2 to TRBJ1-1; D unclear. Trimming took 3 bases from V and 1 from J, leaving 6 bases between them. Germline CDR1 is SGHTA and CDR2 is FQGNSA. The CDR3 consists of 13 residues. The CDR3, as DNA: TGTGCCAGCAGCTTTTTCCCGAACACTGAAGCTTTCTTT. Amino acid sequence: CASSFFPNTEAFF.

This clonotype has a count of ten or more. The chain has TRBV29-1 and TRBJ2-7; unclear D gene. Trimming took off 5 bases at V and 1 base at J, with 12 bases between the two ends. The CDR3 has 13 residues. Per germline, CDR1 SQVTM and CDR2 ANQGSEA. Written as DNA, the CDR3 is TGCAGCGTTCCAGGTGACGAGTCCTACGAGCAGTACTTC. This translates into CSVPGDESYEQYF.

V and J are TRBV20-1 and TRBJ2-5, with a possible D match to TRBD2 (5 bases). Germline V gene lookup returns CDR1 DFQATT and CDR2 SNEGSKA (reference sequence). Trimming left V 3 bases short and J 4 bases short, with 6 bases between. CDR3 length: 11 residues. The CDR3 loop reads CSASAGETQYF. The CDR3 DNA follows: TGCAGTGCTAGTGCGGGAGAGACCCAGTACTTC.

This clonotype has at least ten counts. J is TRBJ1-5 and V is TRBV19; 12 positions match TRBD1. V gave up 3 bases and J gave up 0 bases; unmatched junction bases: 6. CDR1 is LNHDA and CDR2 is SQIVND in the germline V gene (reference sequence). The CDR3 loop spans 18 amino acids. The CDR3: CASSIRGQGAGSNQPQHF. The CDR3 DNA is TGTGCCAGTAGTATTAGGGGACAGGGGGCGGGTAGCAATCAGCCCCAGCATTTT. Full variable domain (rest looked up from reference TRBV19 and TRBJ1-5): DGGITQSPKYLFRKEGQNVTLSCEQNLNHDAMYWYRQDPGQGLRLIYYSQIVNDFQKGDIAEGYSVSREKKESFPLTVTSAQKNPTAFYLCASSIRGQGAGSNQPQHFGDGTRLSIL.

The chain links TRBV25-1 to TRBJ2-5, with 7 nucleotides matching TRBD2. This CDR3 is 14 amino acids long. Germline assignment: CDR1 MGHDK and CDR2 SYGVNS. Losses at the gene ends were 4 bases for V and 3 bases for J; bases not matched to a gene: 5. CDR3 amino acids: CASSAGGGKETQYF. In DNA form, the CDR3 reads TGTGCCAGCAGTGCTGGGGGAGGGAAAGAGACCCAGTACTTC.

About this clonotype: No DNA is shown, since the ends of the CDR3 on it are uncertain; the CDR3 is the one TCRdb lists. The V and J genes are TRBV2 and TRBJ2-3; TRBD2 is taken as the D call from the table, unchecked against the DNA. CDR1 is SNHLY, CDR2 FYNNEI, per germline. The CDR3 contains 16 residues when both ends are counted. CDR3: CACSARSGRTTDTQYF.

This clonotype was counted at least ten times. The chain couples TRBV20-1 to TRBJ1-2; D remains ambiguous. V gave up 7 bases and J gave up 4 bases, with 7 bases separating them. Germline V lookup: CDR1 DFQATT, CDR2 SNEGSKA (reference sequence). This CDR3 spans 10 amino acids. In DNA form, the CDR3 reads TGCAGTGGACAAGCCTATGGCTACACCTTC. This gives the protein CSGQAYGYTF.

The table lists this clonotype with a count of one. The chain recombines TRBV11-3 with TRBJ2-4; possible D gene TRBD1, 5 bases. Germline V CDR1 and CDR2: SGHNT, YENEEA. V lost 1 base to trimming and J lost 0 bases, with 10 bases between them. The CDR3 has 16 residues. CDR3 coding DNA: TGTGCCAGCAGCTTAGCAGGGTCGCTAGCCAAAAACATTCAGTACTTC. Translated: CASSLAGSLAKNIQYF.